This T cell receptor (beta chain) came from a study of blood T cell repertoires in COVID-19. Turning to the study itself: Material from acute and convalescent COVID-19 was sourced from the United States, Italy and Spain. Nucleic acid was either cDNA or gDNA, and it came from T cells, B-cell-depleted T cells, or PBMCs.

The germline V gene has CDR1 SGDLS and CDR2 YYNGEE. The CDR3 totals 16 residues. V gave up 3 bases and J gave up 0 bases; unmatched junction bases: 5. Per the study methods: From reference gene primer amplification, estimates of nucleated cell counts were derived. The data were produced by immunoSEQ multiplex PCR, yet TCRdb's version contains in-frame clones alone and is incomplete. Clonal size and the V and J genes are those of that table, whereas D and trimming came from the DNA. The sample records about 220,000 clones, less than 85% being singletons. This receptor was taken from a woman in her 70s with acute or convalescent COVID-19. This chain uses TRBV9 with TRBJ1-3; 8 positions match TRBD1. Material for sequencing was peripheral blood. The DNA of the CDR3 is TGTGCCAGCAGCGGCCAGGGACAGGACTCTGGAAACACCATATATTTT. This codes for CASSGQGQDSGNTIYF.